This T cell receptor beta chain was captured by sequencing in a study of a mutant IDH1 vaccine in newly diagnosed glioma. Study background: Patients began vaccination 4-6 weeks after radiotherapy alone, or with temozolomide cycles. Pretreatment consisted of radiotherapy, temozolomide, or both, with most receiving both.

Method: immunoSEQ multiplex PCR; TCRdb's copy keeps in-frame clones and lacks some. The sample holds some 29,000 clones; around three quarters are singletons and the top ten take about 7.9%. Time point given: week 35, safety follow-up. Vaccine doses each comprised 300 ug of mutant IDH1 20-mer peptide, with topical imiquimod. V was pared by 5 bases and J by 4 bases, with 8 bases between. Germline V lookup: CDR1 SGHAT, CDR2 FQNNGV. CDR3 length equals 12 residues. On this clone itself: The antigen is undetermined.

The sequence was obtained from a man over 45 with glioma. V and J are TRBV11-2 and TRBJ1-2; D remains unclear. The source was PBMCs, collected from a glioma patient whose treatment included an IDH1 peptide vaccine. CDR3 nucleotides: TGTGCCAGCAGCCCACTGGTCTATGGCTACACCTTC. It encodes CASSPLVYGYTF.